The clone carrying this T cell receptor (beta chain) turned up a few times. As yet, its antigen is unknown. The sample originates from a study of T cells after yellow fever vaccination. Study-wide background: Preparation used SMART-Seq v4 Ultra Low Input for the low-cell-number fractions. General study findings and limits: Abundant contaminating clonotypes from the bulk population could appear in FACS-sorted repertoires.

TCRdb re-analysed the 5' RACE reads in MiXCR, keeping a single row per CDR3 protein. Of 150,000 to 200,000 distinct CDR3 sequences in the sample, about 10% were seen once. Germline V gives CDR1 SGHRS, CDR2 YFSETQ. Trimming cost V 7 bases and J 2 bases, with 14 bases left between them. The CDR3 extends over 14 amino acids. Sequenced here: CD8+ T cells sorted from PBMCs, sampled 15 days after the yellow fever booster vaccination. The V call is TRBV5-1, the J call TRBJ2-3; no clear D. The sequence was obtained from a man younger than 35 who received the YFV17D yellow fever vaccine. The CDR3 spells CASQLRIFTDTQYF. The CDR3 nucleotides are TGCGCCAGCCAACTGAGGATCTTCACAGATACGCAGTATTTT.